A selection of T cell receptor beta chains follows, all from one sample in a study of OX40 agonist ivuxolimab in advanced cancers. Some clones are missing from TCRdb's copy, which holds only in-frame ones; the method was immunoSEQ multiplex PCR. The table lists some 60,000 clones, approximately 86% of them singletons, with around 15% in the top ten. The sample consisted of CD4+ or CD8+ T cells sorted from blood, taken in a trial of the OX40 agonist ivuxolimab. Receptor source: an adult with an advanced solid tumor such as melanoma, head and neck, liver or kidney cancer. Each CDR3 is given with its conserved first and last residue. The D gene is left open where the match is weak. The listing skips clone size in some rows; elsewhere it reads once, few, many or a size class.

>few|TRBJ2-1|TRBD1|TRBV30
TGTGCCTGGAGAGCTGACAGGGGGCGTGAGAAACAGCAGTTCTTC
CAWRADRGREKQQFF
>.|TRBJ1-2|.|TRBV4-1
TGCGCCAGCAGCCAAGCGTCGGGGGGAGCTAACTATGGCTACACCTTC
CASSQASGGANYGYTF
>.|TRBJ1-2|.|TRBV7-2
TGTGCCAGCAGCTTAGGGGGGCACTATGGCTACACCTTC
CASSLGGHYGYTF
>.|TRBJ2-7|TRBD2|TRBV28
TGTGCCAGCAGTTTAGCAACTAGCGGGCGGTACTTC
CASSLATSGRYF
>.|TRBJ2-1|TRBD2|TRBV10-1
TGCGCCAGCAGTGAGTCTAGCGGGACCCGCAATGAGCAGTTCTTC
CASSESSGTRNEQFF
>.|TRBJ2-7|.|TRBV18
TGTGCCAGCTCACCACGTTCGGTGACGGTCGACGAGCAGTACTTC
CASSPRSVTVDEQYF
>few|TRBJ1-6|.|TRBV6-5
TGTGCCAGCAGTTACTTTCCGGGAGAGGGATCACCCCTCCACTTT
CASSYFPGEGSPLHF
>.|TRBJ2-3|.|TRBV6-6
TGTGCCACCCGGGGATTGAACACAGATACGCAGTATTTT
CATRGLNTDTQYF
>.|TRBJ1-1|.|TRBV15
TGTGCCACCAGCAGAGTTAAGGGCACTGAAGCTTTCTTT
CATSRVKGTEAFF
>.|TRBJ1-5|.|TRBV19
TGTGCCAGTAGTATAGACAGGGGCAATCAGCCCCAGCATTTT
CASSIDRGNQPQHF
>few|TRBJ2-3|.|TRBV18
TGTGCCAGCTCACCACAGGGGATTAGCACAGATACGCAGTATTTT
CASSPQGISTDTQYF
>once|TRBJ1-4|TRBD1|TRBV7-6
TGTGCCAGCAGCTTGGAGTCGGGGACAGGGGCGTCTAATGAAAAACTGTTTTTT
CASSLESGTGASNEKLFF
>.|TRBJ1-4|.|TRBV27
TGTGCCAGCAGTTTATCGCGGAACGGGAATGAAAAACTGTTTTTT
CASSLSRNGNEKLFF
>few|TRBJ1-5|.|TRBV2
TGTGCCAGCAGCGCCAGGGGAGATCAGCCCCAGCATTTT
CASSARGDQPQHF
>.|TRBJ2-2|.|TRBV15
TGTGCCACCAGCAGTGGGGGCGGGTCCGGCACCGGGGAGCTGTTTTTT
CATSSGGGSGTGELFF
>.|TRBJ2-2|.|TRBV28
TGTGCCAGCAGCCCCCGCACCGGGGAGCTGTTTTTT
CASSPRTGELFF
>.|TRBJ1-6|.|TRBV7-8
TGTGCCAGTATTGGGGGGGGCGATTGGTTTTCACCCCTCCACTTT
CASIGGGDWFSPLHF
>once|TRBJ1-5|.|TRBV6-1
TGTGCCAGCAGTGAAGACAGAATTTCGGCGGACTTTATCGGTCAGCCCCAGCATTTT
CASSEDRISADFIGQPQHF
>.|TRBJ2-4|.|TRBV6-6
TGTGCCAGCAGTCGCGGAGGGGGGACCAAAAACATTCAGTACTTC
CASSRGGGTKNIQYF
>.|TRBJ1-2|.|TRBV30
TGTGTTATAAGTAGGGCAGGGCCGGATGGCTACACCTTC
CVISRAGPDGYTF